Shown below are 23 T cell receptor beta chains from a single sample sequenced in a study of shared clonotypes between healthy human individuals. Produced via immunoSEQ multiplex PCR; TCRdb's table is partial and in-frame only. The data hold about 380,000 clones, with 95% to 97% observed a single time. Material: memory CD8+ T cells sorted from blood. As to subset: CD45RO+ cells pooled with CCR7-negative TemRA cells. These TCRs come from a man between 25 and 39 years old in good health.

The CDR3 nucleotides read TGTGCCAGCAGCCTCGACAGGGCCGCTAAAACTTTCTTT. Amino acids: CASSLDRAAKTFF. This chain uses TRBV11-2 with TRBJ1-1; 7 bases fit TRBD1. This CDR3 contains 13 residues. The J segment lost 12 bases and the V segment lost 5 bases, leaving 12 bases of the junction unmatched. Germline CDR1 reads SGHAT; CDR2 reads FQNNGV.

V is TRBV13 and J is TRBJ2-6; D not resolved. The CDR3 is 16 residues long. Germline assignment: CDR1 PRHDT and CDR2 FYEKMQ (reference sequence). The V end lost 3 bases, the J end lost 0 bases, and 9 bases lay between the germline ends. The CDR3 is CASSFPFLSGANVLTF. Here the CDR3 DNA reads TGTGCCAGCAGCTTCCCATTCCTCTCTGGGGCCAACGTCCTGACTTTC.

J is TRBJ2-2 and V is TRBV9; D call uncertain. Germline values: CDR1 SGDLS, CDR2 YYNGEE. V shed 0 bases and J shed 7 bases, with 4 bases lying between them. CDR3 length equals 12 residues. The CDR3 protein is CASSVAGGELFF. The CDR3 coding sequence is TGTGCCAGCAGCGTAGCAGGCGGGGAGCTGTTTTTT. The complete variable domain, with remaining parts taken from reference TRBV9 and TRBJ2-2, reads DSGVTQTPKHLITATGQRVTLRCSPRSGDLSVYWYQQSLDQGLQFLIQYYNGEERAKGNILERFSAQQFPDLHSELNLSSLELGDSALYFCASSVAGGELFFGEGSRLTVL.

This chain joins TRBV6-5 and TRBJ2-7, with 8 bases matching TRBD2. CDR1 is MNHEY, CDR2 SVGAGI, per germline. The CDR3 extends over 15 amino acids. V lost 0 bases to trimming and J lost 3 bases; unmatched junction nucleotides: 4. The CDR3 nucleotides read TGTGCCAGCAGTTACTCGGGACTAGGGATCTACGAGCAGTACTTC. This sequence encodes CASSYSGLGIYEQYF.

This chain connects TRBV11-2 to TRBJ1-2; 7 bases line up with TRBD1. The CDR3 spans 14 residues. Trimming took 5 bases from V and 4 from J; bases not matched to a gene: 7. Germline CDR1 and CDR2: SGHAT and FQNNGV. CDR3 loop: CASSERDRFYGYTF. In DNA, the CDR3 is TGTGCCAGCAGCGAGCGGGACAGATTCTATGGCTACACCTTC.

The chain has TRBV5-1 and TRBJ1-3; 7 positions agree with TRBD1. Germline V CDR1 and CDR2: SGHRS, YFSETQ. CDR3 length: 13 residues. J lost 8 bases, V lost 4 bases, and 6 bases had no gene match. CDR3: CASSRDSSDTIYF. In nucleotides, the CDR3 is TGCGCCAGCAGCCGGGACAGTAGTGACACCATATATTTT.

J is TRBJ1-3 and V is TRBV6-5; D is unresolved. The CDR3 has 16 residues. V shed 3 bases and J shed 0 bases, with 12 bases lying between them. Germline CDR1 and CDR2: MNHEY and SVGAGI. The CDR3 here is CASSYRQPRSGNTIYF. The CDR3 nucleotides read TGTGCCAGCAGTTATAGGCAGCCGCGCTCTGGAAACACCATATATTTT.

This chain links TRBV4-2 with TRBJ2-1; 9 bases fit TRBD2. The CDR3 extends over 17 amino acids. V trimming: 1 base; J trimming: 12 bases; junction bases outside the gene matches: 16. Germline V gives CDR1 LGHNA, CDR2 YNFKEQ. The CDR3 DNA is TGTGCCAGCAGCCAAGGGCAGGGGACTAGCAGTATTTTTGGGCAGTTCTTC. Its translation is CASSQGQGTSSIFGQFF.

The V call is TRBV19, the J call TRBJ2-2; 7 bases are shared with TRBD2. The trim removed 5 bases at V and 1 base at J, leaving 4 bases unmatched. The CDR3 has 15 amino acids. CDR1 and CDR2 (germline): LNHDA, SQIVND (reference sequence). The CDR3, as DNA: TGTGCCAGTAGTTTACTAGCGCAGAACACCGGGGAGCTGTTTTTT. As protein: CASSLLAQNTGELFF.

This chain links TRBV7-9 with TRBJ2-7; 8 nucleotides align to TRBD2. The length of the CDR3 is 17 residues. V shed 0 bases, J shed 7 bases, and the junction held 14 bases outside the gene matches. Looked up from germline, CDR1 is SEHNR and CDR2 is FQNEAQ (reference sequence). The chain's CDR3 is CASSLAHPAGGPLEQYF. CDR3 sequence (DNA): TGTGCCAGCAGCTTAGCCCACCCGGCGGGAGGTCCCTTGGAGCAGTACTTC.

The CDR3 loop is CASSRLAASYEQYF. Here the CDR3 DNA reads TGTGCCAGCAGTCGACTAGCGGCCTCCTACGAGCAGTACTTC. This chain uses TRBV6-5 with TRBJ2-7; the match to TRBD2 covers 9 bases. V dropped 5 bases and J dropped 0; count of bases not matched to a gene: 2. Germline values: CDR1 MNHEY, CDR2 SVGAGI. CDR3 length: 14 amino acids.

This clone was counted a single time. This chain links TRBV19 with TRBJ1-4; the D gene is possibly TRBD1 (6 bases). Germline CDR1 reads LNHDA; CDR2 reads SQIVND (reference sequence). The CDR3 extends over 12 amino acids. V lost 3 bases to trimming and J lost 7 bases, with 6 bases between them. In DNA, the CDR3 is TGTGCCAGTAGTATCAGGGGTGAAAAACTGTTTTTT. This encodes CASSIRGEKLFF.

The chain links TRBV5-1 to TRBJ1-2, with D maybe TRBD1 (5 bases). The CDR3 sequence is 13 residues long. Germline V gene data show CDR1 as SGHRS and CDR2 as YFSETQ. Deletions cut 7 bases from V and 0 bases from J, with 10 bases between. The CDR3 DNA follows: TGCGCCAGCGGAAGGGACTCTAACTATGGCTACACCTTC. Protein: CASGRDSNYGYTF.

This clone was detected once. Written as DNA, the CDR3 is TGTGCCAGCAGCCGTCGCTATGGTCATGAGCAGTTCTTC. It translates to CASSRRYGHEQFF. The genes are TRBV7-3 and TRBJ2-1; D gene uncertain. From germline, CDR1 is SGHTA and CDR2 FQGTGA. This CDR3 is 13 amino acids long. V lost 5 bases and J 8 bases, leaving 13 bases between the germline ends.

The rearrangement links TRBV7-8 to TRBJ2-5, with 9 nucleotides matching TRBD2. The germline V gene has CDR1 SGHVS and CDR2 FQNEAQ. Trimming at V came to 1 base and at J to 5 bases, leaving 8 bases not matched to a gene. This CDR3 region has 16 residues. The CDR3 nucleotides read TGTGCCAGCAGCTTAGAATGGGGACTAGCCTGGGAGACCCAGTACTTC. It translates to CASSLEWGLAWETQYF.

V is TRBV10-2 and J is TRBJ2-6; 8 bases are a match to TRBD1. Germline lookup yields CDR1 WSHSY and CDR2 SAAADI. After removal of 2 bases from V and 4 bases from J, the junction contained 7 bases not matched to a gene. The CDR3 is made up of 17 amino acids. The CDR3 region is CASSERDRLEGANVLTF. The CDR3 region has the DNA TGCGCCAGCAGTGAGAGGGACAGGTTGGAAGGGGCCAACGTCCTGACTTTC.

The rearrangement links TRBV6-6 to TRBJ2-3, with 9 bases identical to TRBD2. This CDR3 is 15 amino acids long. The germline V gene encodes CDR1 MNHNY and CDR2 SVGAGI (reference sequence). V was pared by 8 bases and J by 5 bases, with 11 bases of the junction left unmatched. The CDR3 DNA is TGTGCCAGCGGGAGGCGGGAGGGCCTTGGAGATACGCAGTATTTT. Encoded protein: CASGRREGLGDTQYF.

The CDR3 here is CASSEFSGHNEQFF. The CDR3 DNA follows: TGTGCCAGCAGCGAATTTAGCGGCCACAATGAGCAGTTCTTC. The chain recombines TRBV11-3 with TRBJ2-1; maybe TRBD2 (6 bases). This CDR3 is 14 amino acids long. Germline lookup yields CDR1 SGHNT and CDR2 YENEEA. The V and J ends lost 5 bases and 5 bases respectively, with 13 bases between them.

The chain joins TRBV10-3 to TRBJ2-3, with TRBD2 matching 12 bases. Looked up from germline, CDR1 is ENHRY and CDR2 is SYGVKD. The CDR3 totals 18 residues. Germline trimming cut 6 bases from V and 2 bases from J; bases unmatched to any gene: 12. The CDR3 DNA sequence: TGTGCCATCAGGCAGTCTAGCGGGAGGGCCCCATACACAGATACGCAGTATTTT. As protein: CAIRQSSGRAPYTDTQYF.

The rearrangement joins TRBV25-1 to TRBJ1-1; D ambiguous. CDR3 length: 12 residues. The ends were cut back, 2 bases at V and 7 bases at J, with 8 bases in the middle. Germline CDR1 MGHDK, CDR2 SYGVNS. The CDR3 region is CASSEKPSEAFF. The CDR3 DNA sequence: TGTGCCAGCAGTGAAAAACCCAGTGAAGCTTTCTTT. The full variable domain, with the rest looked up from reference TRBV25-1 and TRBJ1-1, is EADIYQTPRYLVIGTGKKITLECSQTMGHDKMYWYQQDPGMELHLIHYSYGVNSTEKGDLSSESTVSRIRTEHFPLTLESARPSHTSQYLCASSEKPSEAFFGQGTRLTVV.

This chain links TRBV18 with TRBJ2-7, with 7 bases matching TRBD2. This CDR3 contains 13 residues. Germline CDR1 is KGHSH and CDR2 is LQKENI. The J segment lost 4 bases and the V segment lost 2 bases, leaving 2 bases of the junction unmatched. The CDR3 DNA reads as TGTGCCAGCTCACCAGCGGGAGTTTACGAGCAGTACTTC. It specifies CASSPAGVYEQYF.

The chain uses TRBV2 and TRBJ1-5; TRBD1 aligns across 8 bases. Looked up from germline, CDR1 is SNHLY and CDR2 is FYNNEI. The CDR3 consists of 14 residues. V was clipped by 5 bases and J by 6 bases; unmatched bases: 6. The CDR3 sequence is CASSPDRGSQPQHF. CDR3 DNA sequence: TGTGCCAGCAGTCCAGACAGGGGAAGTCAGCCCCAGCATTTT.

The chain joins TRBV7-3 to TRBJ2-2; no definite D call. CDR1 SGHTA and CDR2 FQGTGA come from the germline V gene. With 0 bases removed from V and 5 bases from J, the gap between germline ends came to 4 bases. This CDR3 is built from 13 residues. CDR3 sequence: CASSLTLTGELFF. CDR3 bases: TGTGCCAGCAGCTTAACGCTAACCGGGGAGCTGTTTTTT.